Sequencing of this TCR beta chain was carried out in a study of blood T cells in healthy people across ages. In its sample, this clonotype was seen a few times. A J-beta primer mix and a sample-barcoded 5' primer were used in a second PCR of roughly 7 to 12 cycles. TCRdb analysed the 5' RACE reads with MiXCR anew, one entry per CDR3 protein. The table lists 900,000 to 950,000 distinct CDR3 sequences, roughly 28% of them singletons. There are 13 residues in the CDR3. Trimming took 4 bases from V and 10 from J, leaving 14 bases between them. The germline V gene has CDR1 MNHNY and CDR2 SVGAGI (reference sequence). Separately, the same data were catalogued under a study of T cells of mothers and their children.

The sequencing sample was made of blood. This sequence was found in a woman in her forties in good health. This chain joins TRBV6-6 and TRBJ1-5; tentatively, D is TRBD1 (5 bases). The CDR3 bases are TGTGCCAGCAGTTTACAGGATATCAGCCCCCAGCATTTT. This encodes CASSLQDISPQHF.